Shown below are 29 T cell receptor beta chains from a single sample sequenced in a study of Graves' ophthalmopathy and Graves' hyperthyroidism (dated by TCRdb to 2016 to 2019). Sequencing was carried out with an Illumina HiSeq 2000. For repertoire sequencing, TCR beta CDR3 regions were amplified from RNA transcripts. HTBI primers and the Qiagen OneStep RT-PCR kit were used in a first-round RT-PCR, which was followed by a second-round multiplex PCR, size selection and purification. TCRdb reworked the public reads: Q25 trimming with fastp, MiXCR clone assembly, productive beta chains retained. Each CDR3 protein appears once, grouped with its most common genes and DNA. This sample holds almost 750,000 distinct CDR3 sequences; roughly two fifths were observed only once. Jointly, the top ten make up 44% of the sample. Sample: peripheral blood. The receptors come from an adult man with Graves' ophthalmopathy.

The rearrangement joins TRBV15 to TRBJ1-2; D is ambiguous. V lost 0 bases to trimming and J lost 1 base, with 6 bases between them. The CDR3 is 14 residues long. Germline CDR1 and CDR2: LNHNV and YYDKDF (reference sequence). The CDR3 loop is CATSREAVNYGYTF. The CDR3 DNA follows: TGTGCCACCAGCAGAGAGGCAGTTAACTATGGCTACACCTTC.

This clonotype was counted a few times. The chain carries TRBV10-3 and TRBJ2-7, with D perhaps being TRBD1 or TRBD2 (6 bases each). Germline values: CDR1 ENHRY, CDR2 SYGVKD. The CDR3 totals 12 residues. CDR3 sequence: CAARGAGDEQYF. The CDR3 DNA reads TGTGCGGCAAGGGGGGCAGGTGACGAGCAGTACTTC.

The table lists this clonotype with a few counts. The chain has TRBV20-1 and TRBJ2-5; D is unresolved. In germline, CDR1 is DFQATT, CDR2 SNEGSKA (reference sequence). This CDR3 contains 12 residues. V gave up 3 bases and J gave up 3 bases, with 8 bases separating them. DNA of the CDR3: TGCAGTGCTAGGGACCCCAAAGAGACCCAGTACTTC. Amino acid sequence: CSARDPKETQYF.

This chain connects TRBV20-1 to TRBJ1-4; 9 nucleotides line up with TRBD1. Germline assignment: CDR1 DFQATT and CDR2 SNEGSKA (reference sequence). This CDR3 spans 13 amino acids. The trim removed 4 bases at V and 8 bases at J, leaving 5 bases unmatched. This CDR3 reads CSAIRTGEEKLFF. The CDR3 nucleotides are TGCAGTGCTATAAGGACAGGGGAGGAAAAACTGTTTTTT.

This clonotype was seen at least ten times. The junction departs from germline at one end; a sequencing error may be responsible. The V and J genes are TRBV10-3 and TRBJ2-2, with D possibly being TRBD2 (5 bases). The CDR3 is 12 amino acids. CDR1 is ENHRY, CDR2 SYGVKD, per germline. The CDR3 DNA reads as TGTGCCATCAGGACGCACACCGGGAAGCTGTTTTTT. It translates to CAIRTHTGKLFF.

Many counts were recorded for this clonotype. This chain uses TRBV7-8 with TRBJ1-3, with no clear D. The ends were cut back, 0 bases at V and 2 bases at J, with 5 bases in the middle. In germline, CDR1 is SGHVS, CDR2 FQNEAQ. The CDR3 has 14 residues. The CDR3 here is CASSLASAGNTIYF. In DNA form, the CDR3 reads TGTGCCAGCAGCTTAGCTAGCGCTGGAAACACCATATATTTT.

This clonotype was picked up many times. This chain links TRBV19 with TRBJ2-7, with D hard to call. The length of the CDR3 is 13 residues. Germline CDR1 reads LNHDA; CDR2 reads SQIVND (reference sequence). The ends were cut back, 7 bases at V and 1 base at J, with 11 bases in the middle. This chain's CDR3 is CASKSGTSYEQYF. In DNA form, the CDR3 reads TGTGCCAGTAAGTCCGGAACTTCCTACGAGCAGTACTTC.

The chain has TRBV12-3 or TRBV12-4 and TRBJ1-4, with a possible D match to TRBD1 (5 bases). This CDR3 comprises 15 residues. With 4 bases removed from V and 3 bases from J, the gap between germline ends came to 12 bases. The CDR3 DNA follows: TGTGCCAGCAGTTCCCTAGGGGCCCCTAATGAAAAACTGTTTTTT. Translation gives CASSSLGAPNEKLFF.

V and J are TRBV7-9 and TRBJ2-5, with D perhaps TRBD1 or TRBD2 (5 bases each). The V gene's germline CDR1 is SEHNR and CDR2 FQNEAQ (reference sequence). V lost 2 bases and J lost 5, with 18 bases in between. The CDR3 sequence is 16 residues long. DNA of the CDR3: TGTGCCAGCAGCTTAATAGCCGGGGCAATCGAGGAGACCCAGTACTTC. Its translation is CASSLIAGAIEETQYF.

The genes are TRBV25-1 and TRBJ1-4; unclear D gene. The CDR3 consists of 17 residues. Trimming removed 5 bases from V and 7 bases from J, with 23 bases in between. CDR1 and CDR2 from the germline V gene are MGHDK and SYGVNS. CDR3 in amino acids: CASSTIPSGGRPEKLFF. Written as DNA, the CDR3 is TGTGCCAGCAGTACTATCCCCTCGGGAGGGCGCCCTGAAAAACTGTTTTTT.

This clonotype was seen repeatedly, ten times or more. The chain recombines TRBV2 with TRBJ1-3; no definite D call. Germline values: CDR1 SNHLY, CDR2 FYNNEI. The CDR3 loop spans 14 amino acids. V gave up 0 bases and J gave up 4 bases, with 7 bases separating them. CDR3 DNA: TGTGCCAGCAGTGAAGCGCTTCGAGGAAACACCATATATTTT. Translated: CASSEALRGNTIYF.

The chain recombines TRBV5-5 with TRBJ2-7, with TRBD2 identical over 8 bases. The germline gives CDR1 SGHKS, CDR2 YYEKEE (reference sequence). The CDR3 length is 15 residues. The trim removed 4 bases at V and 0 bases at J, leaving 6 bases unmatched. CDR3 amino acids: CASSGSGGNSYEQYF. CDR3 in DNA: TGTGCCAGCAGCGGGTCGGGAGGGAACTCCTACGAGCAGTACTTC.

With regard to this clonotype: Given a much more abundant clone one base away, this may be a read error. The rearrangement joins TRBV7-9 to TRBJ2-5; 9 bases are shared with TRBD2. This CDR3 has 15 amino acids. The junction had 7 bases not matched to a gene; V was cut back by 6 bases and J by 2 bases. Germline-derived CDR1 and CDR2 are SEHNR and FQNEAQ (reference sequence). This CDR3 is CASRRTSDRQETQYF. CDR3 nucleotides: TGTGCCAGCAGGCGGACTAGCGATAGACAAGAGACCCAGTACTTC.

The chain joins TRBV11-2 to TRBJ2-7, with unresolved D. Germline CDR1 reads SGHAT; CDR2 reads FQNNGV. The CDR3 sequence is 14 residues long. The V end was cut by 6 bases, the J end by 0 bases, with 12 bases between. CDR3 sequence (DNA): TGTGCCAGCAGTTTATATGGGATCTCCTACGAGCAGTACTTC. Translation: CASSLYGISYEQYF.

This clonotype showed up many times. The rearrangement joins TRBV7-9 to TRBJ1-1, with D tentatively TRBD1 (5 bases). Germline assignment: CDR1 SEHNR and CDR2 FQNEAQ (reference sequence). Trimming shortened V by 1 base and J by 3 bases, and 12 bases separated the two germline ends. This CDR3 comprises 15 residues. The CDR3 spells CASSLVTGRDTEAFF. The CDR3 nucleotides are TGTGCCAGCAGCTTAGTTACGGGGCGCGACACTGAAGCTTTCTTT.

This clonotype was seen more than once but under ten times. The chain links TRBV12-3 or TRBV12-4 to TRBJ2-5, with D maybe TRBD1 (5 bases). The germline V and J ends were trimmed by 6 bases and 9 bases, with 23 bases remaining between them. The CDR3 extends over 15 amino acids. CDR3 in DNA: TGTGCCAGCAGCGTTCTTCGCCTGGGCCAAGGGGCCCAGTACTTC. Translated: CASSVLRLGQGAQYF.

This clonotype has only a few counts. The rearrangement links TRBV20-1 to TRBJ2-5; 9 bases are a match to TRBD2. Germline V gene lookup returns CDR1 DFQATT and CDR2 SNEGSKA (reference sequence). V lost 6 bases to trimming and J lost 5 bases; unmatched junction nucleotides: 13. This CDR3 region has 15 residues. The CDR3 here is CSAYKGGRASETQYF. The DNA for the CDR3 is TGCAGTGCCTACAAAGGCGGGAGGGCCAGCGAGACCCAGTACTTC.

Points on this clonotype: A read error may explain this, as a much larger clone is one base away. The rearrangement links TRBV10-3 to TRBJ1-4, with D unclear. The CDR3 extends over 14 amino acids. Per the germline V gene, CDR1 is ENHRY and CDR2 is SYGVKD. The DNA of the CDR3 is TGTGCCAGCAGTGATTTGACCGGGAGGGAAAAACTGTTTTTT. Its protein product is CASSDLTGREKLFF.

The V gene is TRBV2, the J gene TRBJ1-6, with D perhaps matching TRBD1 (5 bases). From germline, CDR1 is SNHLY and CDR2 FYNNEI. The ends were cut back, 4 bases at V and 7 bases at J, with 17 bases in the middle. The CDR3 runs 16 residues. Here the CDR3 DNA reads TGTGCCAGCAGTGCCGGGGGGGAGACCCTAAATTCACCCCTCCACTTT. It yields the protein CASSAGGETLNSPLHF.

V is TRBV12-3 or TRBV12-4 and J is TRBJ1-4, with D uncertain. The germline V and J ends were trimmed by 6 bases and 4 bases, with 12 bases remaining between them. This CDR3 is built from 14 residues. The CDR3 reads CASRRTENNEKLFF. For the CDR3, the DNA is TGTGCCAGCAGGAGGACGGAAAATAATGAAAAACTGTTTTTT.

This clonotype appeared many times. The V and J genes are TRBV24-1 and TRBJ2-5; D gene unclear. This CDR3 contains 16 residues. Per germline, CDR1 KGHDR and CDR2 SFDVKD. V lost 4 bases and J lost 3, with 17 bases in between. The CDR3 here is CATSDRLPGREETQYF. CDR3 nucleotide sequence: TGTGCCACCAGTGACCGACTCCCCGGACGGGAAGAGACCCAGTACTTC.

This chain connects TRBV24-1 to TRBJ1-2; D gene unclear. The V end was cut by 4 bases, the J end by 3 bases, with 5 bases between. Germline CDR1 reads KGHDR; CDR2 reads SFDVKD. The CDR3 spans 12 residues. CDR3 nucleotide sequence: TGTGCCACCAGTGACTGGGACTATGGCTACACCTTC. This sequence encodes CATSDWDYGYTF.

The V gene is TRBV7-9, the J gene TRBJ2-7, with TRBD1 matching 9 bases. V dropped 2 bases and J dropped 3; count of bases not matched to a gene: 5. Germline V gene sequence: CDR1 SEHNR, CDR2 FQNEAQ (reference sequence). This CDR3 is 15 amino acids long. The CDR3 protein is CASSLPGQGYYEQYF. In DNA form, the CDR3 reads TGTGCCAGCAGCTTACCGGGACAGGGATACTACGAGCAGTACTTC.

As concerns this clonotype: The junction shows a germline mismatch at one end, possibly a read error. The chain combines TRBV19 with TRBJ1-2; 9 bases fit TRBD1. Germline V gene lookup returns CDR1 LNHDA and CDR2 SQIVND (reference sequence). The CDR3 has 14 amino acids. The CDR3, as DNA: TGTGCCAGTACCGCAGACAGGGGGAGATATGGCCACACCTTC. Protein product: CASTADRGRYGHTF.

This clonotype appeared a few times. J is TRBJ2-5 and V is TRBV19; D not resolved. This CDR3 is 16 amino acids long. Trimming stripped 4 bases from V and 0 bases from J, with 15 bases between. Germline CDR1 reads LNHDA; CDR2 reads SQIVND (reference sequence). CDR3 protein: CASSSFTENYQETQYF. CDR3 nucleotide sequence: TGTGCCAGTAGTAGTTTTACAGAGAATTACCAAGAGACCCAGTACTTC.

V gene TRBV12-3 or TRBV12-4 combines with J gene TRBJ2-7; 7 nucleotides line up with TRBD2. The CDR3 sequence is 12 residues long. V trimming: 6 bases; J trimming: 5 bases; junction bases outside the gene matches: 4. As DNA, the CDR3 is TGTGCCAGCAGCCCAACTAGCGACGAGCAGTACTTC. Translating it yields CASSPTSDEQYF.

This clonotype appeared many times. This chain connects TRBV5-1 to TRBJ2-5; D is undetermined. Germline V gene data show CDR1 as SGHRS and CDR2 as YFSETQ. The CDR3 loop spans 13 amino acids. V was clipped by 0 bases and J by 5 bases, with 8 bases between them. The CDR3 coding sequence is TGCGCCAGCAGCTTGGTGCCAAGGGAGACCCAGTACTTC. Translated, it gives CASSLVPRETQYF.

This clonotype was picked up one time. Given a much more abundant clone one base away, this may be a read error. V is TRBV15 and J is TRBJ2-5; D call uncertain. The CDR3 consists of 15 residues. CDR1 is LNHNV, CDR2 YYDKDF, per germline (reference sequence). The CDR3 region has the DNA TGTGCCATCAGCAGAGATCCCCGTTACCAAGAGACCCAGTACTTC. It yields the protein CAISRDPRYQETQYF.

This clonotype showed up just a few times. The chain is built from TRBV7-9 and TRBJ1-2, with D hard to call. Trimming removed 3 bases at V and 0 bases at J, with 11 bases between. The CDR3 is made up of 15 amino acids. The germline V gene has CDR1 SEHNR and CDR2 FQNEAQ (reference sequence). The CDR3, as DNA: TGTGCCAGCAGCTTGGAGGCAGCTCCTAACTATGGCTACACCTTC. Translating it yields CASSLEAAPNYGYTF.